The text below deals with one TCR beta chain. Clones were read by immunoSEQ multiplex PCR, and TCRdb kept only the in-frame ones, dropping some. The profile shows tens of thousands of clones, about 93% of them singletons. The sample is drawn from a study of control samples from healthy donors and cancer patients. The CDR3 spans 13 residues. The germline V and J ends were trimmed by 0 bases and 6 bases, with 9 bases remaining between them. Germline V gives CDR1 SGHAT, CDR2 FQNNGV. The source material was blood. The receptor was isolated from a woman between 50 and 59 years old in good health. V gene TRBV11-2 combines with J gene TRBJ2-7; D may be TRBD1 (6 bases). The CDR3 spells CASSLEPGAEQYF. CDR3 coding DNA: TGTGCCAGCAGCTTAGAGCCAGGGGCCGAGCAGTACTTC.